Listed below are T cell receptor beta chains from one sample, sequenced in a study of blood T cell repertoires in COVID-19. The data were produced by immunoSEQ multiplex PCR, yet TCRdb's version contains in-frame clones alone and is incomplete. The sample lists about 530,000 clones, approximately 88% occurring once. Input material: peripheral blood. The receptors shown here come from a woman aged 45-60 years with COVID-19, enrolled during active disease. Both conserved end residues are part of each CDR3. A D gene is named only where the DNA matches it firmly. The size entry is marked missing in some rows and otherwise reads once, few, many or a size class.

j_gene	v_gene	abundance	d_gene	CDR3nt	CDR3aa
TRBJ1-2	TRBV2	-	-	TGTGCCAGCAGTGAAGATTGGGGGGGGACGGTCGGTGGCTACACCTTC	CASSEDWGGTVGGYTF
TRBJ2-1	TRBV27	-	TRBD2	TGTGCCAGCAGTTACACTAGCGGGGGGGTATGGAATGAGCAGTTCTTC	CASSYTSGGVWNEQFF
TRBJ2-3	TRBV2	-	-	TGTGCCAGCAGTGAATCCCCCGCGGATACGCAGTATTTT	CASSESPADTQYF
TRBJ1-5	TRBV20-1	-	-	TGCAGTGCTAATGAAGGGGACATCAATCAGCCCCAGCATTTT	CSANEGDINQPQHF
TRBJ2-1	TRBV3-1/TRBV3-2	-	TRBD1	TGTGCCAGCAGCCCTACAGCGGACAGGATCTTTGGCAATGAGCAGTTCTTC	CASSPTADRIFGNEQFF
TRBJ1-2	TRBV5-5	-	-	TGTGCCAGCAGCTTCATGGCAGGGGAAGTCGGTTATGGCTACACCTTC	CASSFMAGEVGYGYTF
TRBJ2-7	TRBV19	-	TRBD2	TGTGCCAGTAGTATAGGGGGCGGGAGCTCCTACGAGCAGTACTTC	CASSIGGGSSYEQYF
TRBJ1-1	TRBV5-5	few	-	TGTGCCAGCAACGCGGGGGTAAGGTACACTGAAGCTTTCTTT	CASNAGVRYTEAFF
TRBJ1-4	TRBV2	-	TRBD1	TGTGCCAGCAAGGGCCTCCGGGACAGGGGGGCTGCAACTAATGAAAAACTGTTTTTT	CASKGLRDRGAATNEKLFF
TRBJ2-3	TRBV6-2/TRBV6-3	-	TRBD2	TGTGCCAGCAGTTACTTAGCGGGGGGATTTGATACGCAGTATTTT	CASSYLAGGFDTQYF
TRBJ1-5	TRBV3-1/TRBV3-2	-	-	TGTGCCAGCAGCCCTAACCTCGATCAGCCCCAGCATTTT	CASSPNLDQPQHF
TRBJ2-3	TRBV5-8	once	-	TGTGCCAGCAGCCTAGGTGGAGGTGGGGATACGCAGTATTTT	CASSLGGGGDTQYF
TRBJ2-7	TRBV6-2/TRBV6-3	-	-	TGTGCCAGCAGTTCCGGGAGAGACACCTACGAGCAGTACTTC	CASSSGRDTYEQYF
TRBJ1-5	TRBV6-5	few	TRBD1	TGTGCCAGCAGTCGGACAGGGTTTGGCAATCAGCCCCAGCATTTT	CASSRTGFGNQPQHF
TRBJ2-7	TRBV27	few	-	TGTGCCAGCAGTTTAAGGCGGGGGCCCGTTTACGAGCAGTACTTC	CASSLRRGPVYEQYF
TRBJ1-2	TRBV6-2/TRBV6-3	-	-	TGTGCCAGCAGTCCCCTTTCAGGCTATGGCTACACCTTC	CASSPLSGYGYTF
TRBJ1-4	TRBV6-5	-	-	TGTGCCAGCAGCCCCAGGTCAACTAATGAAAAACTGTTTTTT	CASSPRSTNEKLFF
TRBJ1-6	TRBV4-2	few	-	TGTGCCAGCAGCATTAGACAGACCTATAATTCACCCCTCCACTTT	CASSIRQTYNSPLHF
TRBJ2-2	TRBV6-5	-	-	TGTGCCGGGAGTCCTAGGGAAAACACCGGGGAGCTGTTTTTT	CAGSPRENTGELFF
TRBJ1-1	TRBV6-5	-	TRBD1	TGTGCCAGCAGTTTTGGGACAGGGGGCGGGACTGAAGCTTTCTTT	CASSFGTGGGTEAFF
TRBJ2-2	TRBV7-9	-	-	TGTGCCAGCAGTTCCGGACAGCTGAACACCGGGGAGCTGTTTTTT	CASSSGQLNTGELFF
TRBJ2-1	TRBV7-2	-	-	TGTGCCAGCAGCTTAGTCGGGAATTCCTACAATGAGCAGTTCTTC	CASSLVGNSYNEQFF
TRBJ1-2	TRBV7-8	-	-	TGTGCCAGCAGCGTCGGGGGGGCGGACTATGGCTACACCTTC	CASSVGGADYGYTF
TRBJ2-1	TRBV19	once	TRBD2	TGTGCCAGTAATCCAAGCGGGGGGCGGAGTTTGAATGAGCAGTTCTTC	CASNPSGGRSLNEQFF
TRBJ1-6	TRBV19	-	-	TGTGCCAGTAGTATCCCCCAGAATTCACCCCTCCACTTT	CASSIPQNSPLHF
TRBJ2-3	TRBV12-5	-	-	TGTGCTAGTGGTTTGGTGCGGACTGGAAGACAGTATTTT	CASGLVRTGRQYF
TRBJ2-1	TRBV19	-	TRBD2	TGTGCCAGTAGCACGGTCGGGGGGAATGAGCAGTTCTTC	CASSTVGGNEQFF
TRBJ1-6	TRBV5-1	-	-	TGCGCCAGCATGGAGCAACCCGGGGATTCACCCCTCCACTTT	CASMEQPGDSPLHF
TRBJ1-2	TRBV9	-	TRBD1	TGTGCCAGCAGCGCCGAAGGGACAGCTAACTATGGCTACACCTTC	CASSAEGTANYGYTF
TRBJ1-2	TRBV7-9	few	-	TGTGCCAGCAGCCCCCAGGGGAACTATGGCTACACCTTC	CASSPQGNYGYTF
TRBJ1-5	TRBV10-3	-	-	TGTGCCATCAGGGACACAGGGAACAATCAGCCCCAGCATTTT	CAIRDTGNNQPQHF
TRBJ1-6	TRBV30	-	-	TGTGCCCTGGGGCGGGACTCTAATTCACCCCTCCACTTT	CALGRDSNSPLHF
TRBJ1-1	TRBV10-1	-	-	TGCGCCAGCAGTGATGGGGAAGGGAGAACTGAAGCTTTCTTT	CASSDGEGRTEAFF
TRBJ1-5	TRBV18	-	-	TGTGCCAGCTCCCAACAGGGATCTAATCAGCCCCAGCATTTT	CASSQQGSNQPQHF
TRBJ1-1	TRBV29-1	-	-	TGCAGCGTTGGTCGGGGAGACACTGAAGCTTTCTTT	CSVGRGDTEAFF
TRBJ1-2	TRBV30	-	TRBD1	TGTGCCTGGAACTTGGGGCTGACAGGGAGAGGCTACACCTTC	CAWNLGLTGRGYTF
TRBJ2-1	TRBV7-3	-	TRBD2	TGTGCCAGCAGCTTATCCAGCGGGATTTACAATGAGCAGTTCTTC	CASSLSSGIYNEQFF
TRBJ1-2	TRBV29-1	-	TRBD1	TGCAGCGTTGAGGTGGGTTTAACAGGGGCCAGTAACTATGGCTACACCTTC	CSVEVGLTGASNYGYTF
TRBJ1-3	TRBV4-2	once	-	TGTGCCAGCAGCCAAGACGCAGACTCTGGAAACACCATATATTTT	CASSQDADSGNTIYF
TRBJ2-5	TRBV5-6	-	TRBD2	TGTGCCAGCAGCTTGGCCTATGGGACTAGCGGGGGAATAGAGACCCAGTACTTC	CASSLAYGTSGGIETQYF
TRBJ1-1	TRBV2	once	TRBD1	TGTGCCGGTCGGACAGGGTACGACACTGAAGCTTTCTTT	CAGRTGYDTEAFF
TRBJ2-7	TRBV7-8	-	-	TGTGCCAGCAGCCCCTACTACGAGCAGTACTTC	CASSPYYEQYF
TRBJ1-2	TRBV7-9	-	-	TGTGCCAGCAGTCCCACAGTTGTTGGCTATGGCTACACCTTC	CASSPTVVGYGYTF
TRBJ2-7	TRBV27	once	-	TGTGCCAGCAGAGAGACAGGGAGGAACGAGCAGTACTTC	CASRETGRNEQYF
TRBJ2-1	TRBV19	-	TRBD2	TGTGCCAGTAGTATCCTTAGCGGGTCTACCTACAATGAGCAGTTCTTC	CASSILSGSTYNEQFF
TRBJ2-2	TRBV11-2	-	-	TGTGCCAGCAGCTTAGGGCGGGGTCCCGGGGAGCTGTTTTTT	CASSLGRGPGELFF
TRBJ1-1	TRBV5-5	-	TRBD1	TGTGCCAGCAGCCGGACAGGGGGCGCGCCCGTTGAAGCTTTCTTT	CASSRTGGAPVEAFF
TRBJ1-2	TRBV19	-	TRBD1	TGTGCCAGTAGTCCACAGGGGGGAGGCTACACCTTC	CASSPQGGGYTF
TRBJ2-2	TRBV5-1	-	TRBD1	TGCGCCAGCAGCTTAGGACAGGGGGGTCACCGGGAGCTGTTTTTT	CASSLGQGGHRELFF
TRBJ2-7	TRBV11-3	-	TRBD1	TGTGCCAGCAGCTCCCTGACAGGGGGGTTCGACGAGCAGTACTTC	CASSSLTGGFDEQYF
TRBJ2-1	TRBV24-1	-	TRBD2	TGTGCCACCAGTGGTCCGGGACTAGCGGGGGGAATGGAGCAGTTCTTC	CATSGPGLAGGMEQFF
TRBJ2-2	TRBV11-2	-	-	TGTGCCAGCAGCGGTTTCCAGGGGCCTGTCACCGGGGAGCTGTTTTTT	CASSGFQGPVTGELFF
TRBJ2-7	TRBV11-3	few	-	TGTGCCAGCAGCTTAGGGACATCCTACGAGCAGTACTTC	CASSLGTSYEQYF
TRBJ1-2	TRBV6-1	-	TRBD1	TGTGCCAGCAGTGAACTTTGGACAGGGGGAAGGAATGGCTACACCTTC	CASSELWTGGRNGYTF
TRBJ1-1	TRBV19	-	TRBD1	TGTGCCAGTAGTCCGGGACAGGGCTCTACTGAAGCTTTCTTT	CASSPGQGSTEAFF